This is a list of T cell receptor beta chains from one sample in a study of cytomegalovirus exposure and HLA in healthy donors. Only in-frame clones appear in the TCRdb table, and some are missing; sequencing was by immunoSEQ multiplex PCR. The sample has approximately 150,000 clones, approximately 83% seen once. The sequencing sample was made of PBMCs. Every receptor here comes from a male donor in good health and CMV-seronegative. Both conserved end residues are part of each CDR3. The D gene is left open where the match is weak. Not all rows give a size; the values are once, few, many and, for expanded clones, a class.

cdr3_aa	cdr3_nt	v_call	j_call	clone_size	d_call
CAISESGVAYEQYF	TGTGCCATCAGTGAGAGCGGGGTAGCCTACGAGCAGTACTTC	TRBV10-3	TRBJ2-7	.	TRBD2
CASREGGGGYTF	TGTGCCAGCAGGGAGGGGGGGGGAGGCTACACCTTC	TRBV28	TRBJ1-2	once	.
CASSPGGPITDTQYF	TGTGCCAGCAGTCCCGGGGGACCGATCACAGATACGCAGTATTTT	TRBV2	TRBJ2-3	.	.
CASSSTGRESAFF	TGTGCCAGCAGCTCAACAGGGAGGGAATCCGCTTTCTTT	TRBV7-3	TRBJ1-1	.	.
CAGTAHPSTDEQYF	TGTGCCGGGACAGCCCATCCCTCGACTGACGAGCAGTACTTC	TRBV6-1	TRBJ2-7	.	TRBD1
CASSFNRPQETQYF	TGTGCCAGCAGCTTTAACAGGCCTCAAGAGACCCAGTACTTC	TRBV11-2	TRBJ2-5	.	.
CAISEPSGLTYEQYF	TGTGCCATCAGTGAACCTTCCGGACTGACCTACGAGCAGTACTTC	TRBV10-3	TRBJ2-7	.	.
CASSLGTSGGQETQYF	TGCGCCAGCAGCTTAGGGACTAGCGGGGGACAAGAGACCCAGTACTTC	TRBV5-1	TRBJ2-5	once	TRBD2
CASSPTGATNEKLFF	TGTGCCAGCTCGCCGACAGGGGCAACTAATGAAAAACTGTTTTTT	TRBV18	TRBJ1-4	.	TRBD1
CASTRQGTDTQYF	TGTGCCAGTACCAGACAGGGAACAGATACGCAGTATTTT	TRBV19	TRBJ2-3	few	TRBD1
CASSHPAGTSGDYEQYF	TGTGCCAGCAGTCACCCCGCCGGGACTAGCGGGGACTACGAGCAGTACTTC	TRBV11-3	TRBJ2-7	.	TRBD2
CASSLRLSNTGELFF	TGTGCCAGCAGTCTTAGACTGTCGAACACCGGGGAGCTGTTTTTT	TRBV6-6	TRBJ2-2	.	.
CASSYRGQGVDGYTF	TGTGCCAGCAGTTACCGTGGACAGGGAGTGGATGGCTACACCTTC	TRBV6-5	TRBJ1-2	.	TRBD1
CATSTTGGNYGYTF	TGTGCCACCAGCACCACAGGGGGCAACTATGGCTACACCTTC	TRBV15	TRBJ1-2	.	TRBD1
CAWSSGQGDQPQHF	TGTGCCTGGAGTTCTGGACAGGGAGATCAGCCCCAGCATTTT	TRBV30	TRBJ1-5	.	TRBD1
CASGAGGSSPYEQYF	TGTGCCAGCGGCGCGGGAGGGAGTTCCCCCTACGAGCAGTACTTC	TRBV2	TRBJ2-7	.	TRBD2
CASSQDLAGDEKLFF	TGCGCCAGCAGCCAAGATCTGGCAGGGGATGAAAAACTGTTTTTT	TRBV4-1	TRBJ1-4	few	.
CASKVVQGENYGYTF	TGTGCCAGTAAGGTTGTCCAGGGCGAGAACTATGGCTACACCTTC	TRBV19	TRBJ1-2	.	.
CASSPPGRTEAFF	TGTGCCAGCAGCCCCCCCGGGAGGACTGAAGCTTTCTTT	TRBV5-5	TRBJ1-1	.	.
CASSERGAKNIQYF	TGTGCCAGCAGTGAAAGGGGGGCCAAAAACATTCAGTACTTC	TRBV25-1	TRBJ2-4	many	.
CASSLRNQPQHF	TGTGCCAGTAGTTTGCGTAATCAGCCCCAGCATTTT	TRBV19	TRBJ1-5	.	.
CASSQDGLGETEAFF	TGCGCCAGCAGCCAAGACGGATTAGGGGAAACTGAAGCTTTCTTT	TRBV4-1	TRBJ1-1	.	.
CASSLRTGANEKLFF	TGTGCCAGCAGTCTACGGACAGGCGCCAATGAAAAACTGTTTTTT	TRBV6-1	TRBJ1-4	once	TRBD1
CASSPAGAGDTQYF	TGCGCCAGCAGTCCGGCAGGGGCAGGAGATACGCAGTATTTT	TRBV23-1	TRBJ2-3	.	.
CASSFGTDYGYTF	TGTGCCAGCAGCTTCGGGACAGACTATGGCTACACCTTC	TRBV7-9	TRBJ1-2	.	TRBD1